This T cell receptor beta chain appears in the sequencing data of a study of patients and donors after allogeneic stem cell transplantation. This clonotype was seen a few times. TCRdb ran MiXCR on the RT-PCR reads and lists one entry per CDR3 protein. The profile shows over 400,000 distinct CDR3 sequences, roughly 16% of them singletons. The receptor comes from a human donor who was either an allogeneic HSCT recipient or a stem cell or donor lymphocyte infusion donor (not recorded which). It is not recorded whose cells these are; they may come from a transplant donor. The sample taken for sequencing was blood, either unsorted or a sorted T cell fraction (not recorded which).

CDR3 region: CASSLVLTSGSRYEQFF. The CDR3 DNA follows: TGTGCCAGCAGCTTAGTACTGACTAGCGGGAGTCGCTATGAGCAGTTCTTC. The gene calls are TRBV7-8 and TRBJ2-1, with 12 bases lining up with TRBD2. The CDR3 runs to 17 residues. V gave up 1 base and J gave up 8 bases; unmatched junction bases: 9. CDR1 and CDR2 (germline): SGHVS, FQNEAQ.